These T cell receptor beta chains were read from a single sample in a study of read filtering for tumor transcriptome and immune sequencing. In TCRdb, the reads were re-called with MiXCR into one record per CDR3 protein. The sample holds about 48,000 distinct CDR3 sequences; roughly 20% are singletons and the top ten take 15%. The sequenced sample was a population of CD138-negative cells sorted from bone marrow. Every receptor here comes from a donor at least 40 years old with multiple myeloma. The CDR3 runs from the conserved cysteine through the conserved F or W. The D gene is left open where the match is weak. Not all rows give a size; the values are once, few, many and, for expanded clones, a class.

J,D,size,V,DNA,CDR3
TRBJ2-1,TRBD1,NA,TRBV12-3/TRBV12-4,TGTGCCAGTCATCGACAGGGGGCTGGGAATGAGCAGTTCTTC,CASHRQGAGNEQFF
TRBJ2-7,NA,many,TRBV7-2,TGTGCCAGCAGCGCCCTGACAGCCTCCTACGAGCAGTACTTC,CASSALTASYEQYF
TRBJ2-1,TRBD2,many,TRBV6-5,TGTGCCAGCAGTTACTCCCGACTAGCGGGAGGGACCGTCAATGAGCAGTTCTTC,CASSYSRLAGGTVNEQFF
TRBJ2-1,NA,many,TRBV11-2,TGTGCCAGCAGCTTAAACAGGGAATACGGTGAGCAGTTCTTC,CASSLNREYGEQFF
TRBJ2-5,TRBD2,NA,TRBV7-9,TGTGCCAGCCGAACCTTACTGGGGGGGGAGACCCAGTACTTC,CASRTLLGGETQYF
TRBJ2-1,TRBD1,many,TRBV19,TGTGCCAGTAGTACGGGACAGACGACCCACAATGAGCAGTTCTTC,CASSTGQTTHNEQFF
TRBJ2-7,NA,many,TRBV12-3/TRBV12-4,TGTGCCAGCAGTCCCGACCGTGTTGGGTACGAGCAGTACTTC,CASSPDRVGYEQYF
TRBJ1-1,NA,few,TRBV20-1,TGCAGTGCTAGCAGGGAAAACACTGAAGCTTTCTTT,CSASRENTEAFF
TRBJ1-4,NA,many,TRBV5-1,TGCGCCAGCAGCTCCGGGGGGGGTCCTAATGAAAAACTGTTTTTT,CASSSGGGPNEKLFF
TRBJ2-2,TRBD2,few,TRBV12-5,TGTGCTAGTGGTTTGTCGGGGAGGGCCGGGGAGCTGTTTTTT,CASGLSGRAGELFF
TRBJ2-6,NA,few,TRBV21-1,NA,CASSRNPFGAGANVLAF
TRBJ2-1,TRBD2,many,TRBV6-2/TRBV6-3,TGTGCCAGCAGTCCAAGGGGACTAGTATCCTACAATGAGCAGTTCTTC,CASSPRGLVSYNEQFF
TRBJ2-7,NA,many,TRBV27,TGTGCCAGCAGTTTCCGCGGGGCCCACTACGAGCAGTACTTC,CASSFRGAHYEQYF
TRBJ1-5,NA,many,TRBV12-3/TRBV12-4,TGTGCCAGCAGTTCAGCAGGAAGCAATCAGCCCCAGCATTTT,CASSSAGSNQPQHF